The 27 T cell receptor beta chains in this list originate from one sample, sequenced in a study of blood T cell repertoires in COVID-19. Method: immunoSEQ multiplex PCR; TCRdb's copy keeps in-frame clones and lacks some. The sample has 200,000 to 250,000 clones, approximately 80% seen once; the top ten hold approximately 8.7%. The sample taken for sequencing was PBMCs or T cells enriched from blood (not recorded which). Receptor source: a man aged 35 to 55 who had recovered from COVID-19.

This clone has a handful of counts. The chain links TRBV6-5 to TRBJ2-6; 8 bases are shared with TRBD2. This CDR3 has 15 residues. The germline V gene has CDR1 MNHEY and CDR2 SVGAGI. V trimming: 10 bases; J trimming: 0 bases; junction bases outside the gene matches: 5. The CDR3 loop is CATTGGGSGANVLTF. As DNA, the CDR3 is TGTGCCACCACGGGAGGGGGCTCTGGGGCCAACGTCCTGACTTTC.

The count of this clone is one. The chain joins TRBV30 to TRBJ1-5; D is uncertain. This CDR3 region has 13 residues. With 1 base removed from V and 0 bases from J, the gap between germline ends came to 4 bases. Per the germline V gene, CDR1 is GTSNPN and CDR2 is SVGIG (reference sequence). In DNA, the CDR3 is TGTGCCTGGAGTGACAATAGCAATCAGCCCCAGCATTTT. This sequence encodes CAWSDNSNQPQHF.

This rearrangement joins TRBV7-9 to TRBJ1-2; D not certain. This CDR3 region has 15 residues. The germline gives CDR1 SEHNR, CDR2 FQNEAQ (reference sequence). Trimming removed 1 base from V and 0 bases from J, with 9 bases in between. Here the CDR3 reads CASSLGGSTNYGYTF. In DNA, the CDR3 is TGTGCCAGCAGCTTAGGCGGCAGTACTAACTATGGCTACACCTTC.

This chain uses TRBV11-2 with TRBJ2-7; D perhaps matches TRBD1 (5 bases). Germline-derived CDR1 and CDR2 are SGHAT and FQNNGV. The CDR3 runs 14 residues. V was cut by 5 bases and J by 1 base, with 12 bases left in between. The CDR3 bases are TGTGCCAGCAGCGGGCAACAGGTATCCTACGAGCAGTACTTC. This gives the protein CASSGQQVSYEQYF.

V and J are TRBV5-1 and TRBJ1-3, with D possibly matching TRBD1 (6 bases). The CDR3 has 15 amino acids. V was shortened by 3 bases and J by 2 bases, with 12 bases between the two germline ends. CDR1 and CDR2 from the germline V gene are SGHRS and YFSETQ. This chain's CDR3 is CASSSQGSPGNTIYF. Here the CDR3 DNA reads TGCGCCAGCAGCTCTCAGGGGTCCCCTGGAAACACCATATATTTT.

V gene TRBV5-5 combines with J gene TRBJ1-1, with D tentatively TRBD1 (6 bases). The CDR3 contains 16 residues. The V gene's germline CDR1 is SGHKS and CDR2 YYEKEE (reference sequence). V was clipped by 4 bases and J by 2 bases, with 18 bases between them. The CDR3 protein is CASSRALDSYNTEAFF. The DNA of the CDR3 is TGTGCCAGCAGCCGAGCCCTGGACAGCTATAACACTGAAGCTTTCTTT.

This rearrangement joins TRBV5-6 to TRBJ1-1, with 7 bases aligning to TRBD1. The germline V gene has CDR1 SGHDT and CDR2 YYEEEE. V shed 4 bases, J shed 1 base, and the junction held 10 bases outside the gene matches. The CDR3 has 16 residues. Here the CDR3 DNA reads TGTGCCAGCAGCATTGCCCTGGACAGGAGGAACACTGAAGCTTTCTTT. Its translation is CASSIALDRRNTEAFF.

The sample holds many counts of this clone. V is TRBV25-1 and J is TRBJ2-5; weak D call: TRBD1 (5 bases). Trimming left V 8 bases short and J 1 base short, with 11 bases between. The CDR3 contains 13 residues. CDR1 MGHDK and CDR2 SYGVNS come from the germline V gene. The CDR3 region is CASSDSFQETQYF. In DNA form, the CDR3 reads TGTGCCAGCTCCGACAGTTTCCAAGAGACCCAGTACTTC.

This sequence joins TRBV19 and TRBJ2-7; TRBD1 is a possible D gene (5 bases). CDR3 size: 13 residues. V lost 9 bases, J lost 6 bases, and 18 bases lay in between. CDR1 and CDR2 (germline): LNHDA, SQIVND (reference sequence). The CDR3 protein is CASAPRAGIEQYF. The CDR3, as DNA: TGTGCCAGCGCCCCTAGGGCAGGGATCGAGCAGTACTTC.

V is TRBV7-2 and J is TRBJ1-2; D is possibly TRBD1 (5 bases). V was clipped by 2 bases and J by 4 bases, with 17 bases between them. The CDR3 loop spans 16 amino acids. The germline CDR1 and CDR2 sequences are SGHTA and FQGNSA. CDR3 in DNA: TGTGCCAGCAGCTTAAGATTCACGGTCGGGGGCTATGGCTACACCTTC. It specifies CASSLRFTVGGYGYTF.

This chain links TRBV19 with TRBJ1-6; 8 positions agree with TRBD1. The CDR3 is 14 amino acids. The V gene end was trimmed by 7 bases and the J gene end by 10 bases; junction bases not matched to a gene: 9. The germline V gene encodes CDR1 LNHDA and CDR2 SQIVND (reference sequence). CDR3 in amino acids: CASNIGQGRSPLHF. The CDR3 DNA follows: TGTGCCAGTAATATCGGACAGGGAAGATCACCCCTCCACTTT.

The CDR3 coding sequence is TGTGCCAGCAGTCTAATGAGCTCCTACAATGAGCAGTTCTTC. It encodes CASSLMSSYNEQFF. The chain links TRBV2 to TRBJ2-1; D gene ambiguous. Germline-derived CDR1 and CDR2 are SNHLY and FYNNEI. V gave up 5 bases and J gave up 0 bases, with 8 bases separating them. The CDR3 spans 14 residues.

Note on this clone: At one end the junction does not follow the germline gene, possibly because of a read error. The rearrangement uses TRBV5-6 and TRBJ1-5, with TRBD1 as a possible D gene (5 bases). The CDR3 consists of 13 residues. Germline V CDR1 and CDR2: SGHDT, YYEEEE. For the CDR3, the DNA is TGTGCCAGCATGCCTGAGGCTACAGGTACTCGGGATTTT. Protein sequence: CASMPEATGTRDF.

The V gene is TRBV27, the J gene TRBJ2-7; no reliable D call. V lost 0 bases and J lost 2, with 8 bases in between. CDR3 length: 14 residues. CDR1 and CDR2 (germline): MNHEY, SMNVEV (reference sequence). The DNA for the CDR3 is TGTGCCAGCAGTTTATCAGCAATACCCTACGAGCAGTACTTC. This translates into CASSLSAIPYEQYF.

The chain joins TRBV18 to TRBJ2-7, with unresolved D. The CDR3 contains 13 residues. V lost 4 bases, J lost 6 bases, and 13 bases lay in between. Germline V gives CDR1 KGHSH, CDR2 LQKENI. The CDR3 coding sequence is TGTGCCAGCTCACAGGTAGCCGGCGCCGAGCAGTACTTC. Translation gives CASSQVAGAEQYF.

The genes are TRBV5-6 and TRBJ2-5, with 7 nucleotides matching TRBD2. The CDR3 is 13 residues long. V was clipped by 2 bases and J by 5 bases; unmatched bases: 3. Germline V CDR1 and CDR2: SGHDT, YYEEEE. The CDR3 here is CASSLRGGETQYF. DNA for the CDR3: TGTGCCAGCAGCTTACGGGGAGGGGAGACCCAGTACTTC.

V usage is TRBV9 and J usage is TRBJ1-2; D gene unclear. V was pared by 0 bases and J by 1 base, with 10 bases between. This CDR3 is 15 amino acids long. The V gene's germline CDR1 is SGDLS and CDR2 YYNGEE. The CDR3 sequence is CASSVAGLGNYGYTF. The CDR3 nucleotides read TGTGCCAGCAGCGTAGCGGGTCTTGGTAACTATGGCTACACCTTC.

The chain is built from TRBV24-1 and TRBJ1-2; 8 bases are shared with TRBD1. Germline V gene lookup returns CDR1 KGHDR and CDR2 SFDVKD. Trimming took 3 bases from V and 6 from J; bases not matched to a gene: 2. The CDR3 runs 13 residues. CDR3 DNA sequence: TGTGCCACCAGTGATCAGGGGGCCGATGGCTACACCTTC. Protein product: CATSDQGADGYTF.

The chain couples TRBV9 to TRBJ1-2; tentatively, D is TRBD1 (6 bases). The CDR3 spans 16 residues. Trimming removed 0 bases from V and 1 base from J, with 13 bases in between. Looked up from germline, CDR1 is SGDLS and CDR2 is YYNGEE. CDR3 DNA sequence: TGTGCCAGCAGCGTAGGGGACACCGAAAGTAACTATGGCTACACCTTC. The encoded protein is CASSVGDTESNYGYTF.

CDR3 region: CASSSSDYGYTF. The CDR3 bases are TGCGCCAGCTCTTCCTCCGACTATGGCTACACCTTC. This chain connects TRBV4-1 to TRBJ1-2, with D unclear. The CDR3 contains 12 residues. Trimming stripped 8 bases from V and 3 bases from J, with 10 bases between. Germline CDR1 and CDR2: MGHRA and YSYEKL.

The rearrangement uses TRBV7-9 and TRBJ1-2; D not certain. The CDR3 has 14 residues. Trimming pared 1 base from V and 4 bases from J, leaving 10 bases between. CDR1 SEHNR and CDR2 FQNEAQ come from the germline V gene (reference sequence). In DNA, the CDR3 is TGTGCCAGCAGCTTAGGAGAGGGCGTCTATGGCTACACCTTC. Protein: CASSLGEGVYGYTF.

V gene TRBV6-1 combines with J gene TRBJ1-3; D gene uncertain. This CDR3 has 13 amino acids. Germline values: CDR1 MNHNS, CDR2 SASEGT. V was shortened by 2 bases and J by 3 bases, with 5 bases between the two germline ends. CDR3 sequence (DNA): TGTGCCAGCAGTGAATCGGGTGGAAACACCATATATTTT. Translating it yields CASSESGGNTIYF.

V usage is TRBV19 and J usage is TRBJ1-6; maybe TRBD1 (6 bases). The V and J ends lost 6 bases and 11 bases respectively, with 14 bases between them. The CDR3 loop spans 13 amino acids. Germline CDR1 is LNHDA and CDR2 is SQIVND (reference sequence). The CDR3 nucleotides read TGTGCCAGTAGCAATACAGGGCTTCCACCCCTCCACTTT. It yields the protein CASSNTGLPPLHF.

V and J are TRBV27 and TRBJ2-7, with 7 bases that match TRBD1. The CDR3 covers 15 residues. Germline trimming cut 4 bases from V and 3 bases from J; bases unmatched to any gene: 9. CDR1 MNHEY and CDR2 SMNVEV come from the germline V gene (reference sequence). In DNA, the CDR3 is TGTGCCAGCAGTTACCGCCCGGGACAGATCTACGAGCAGTACTTC. Translation: CASSYRPGQIYEQYF.

The chain couples TRBV7-9 to TRBJ1-1, with D possibly matching TRBD1 (5 bases). The V and J ends lost 6 bases and 1 base respectively, with 21 bases between them. CDR3 length: 17 residues. Germline CDR1 reads SEHNR; CDR2 reads FQNEAQ (reference sequence). CDR3 sequence reads: CASSPVTQGKTNTEAFF. CDR3 coding DNA: TGTGCCAGCAGTCCGGTGACTCAGGGTAAGACGAACACTGAAGCTTTCTTT.

V usage is TRBV6-2 or TRBV6-3 and J usage is TRBJ2-5; 11 bases match TRBD1. The CDR3 has 14 amino acids. Per germline, CDR1 MNHEY and CDR2 SVGEGT. After removal of 6 bases from V and 5 bases from J, the junction contained 5 bases not matched to a gene. The CDR3 DNA sequence: TGTGCCAGCAGCAGGACAGGGGGCGGTGAGACCCAGTACTTC. Its protein is CASSRTGGGETQYF.

The chain carries TRBV5-1 and TRBJ1-5; D is unclear. Germline CDR1 and CDR2: SGHRS and YFSETQ. The CDR3 totals 16 residues. Trimming took off 0 bases at V and 4 bases at J, with 14 bases between the two ends. The CDR3 bases are TGCGCCAGCAGCTTGGATGGTCCGGGAAGGAATCAGCCCCAGCATTTT. This sequence encodes CASSLDGPGRNQPQHF.